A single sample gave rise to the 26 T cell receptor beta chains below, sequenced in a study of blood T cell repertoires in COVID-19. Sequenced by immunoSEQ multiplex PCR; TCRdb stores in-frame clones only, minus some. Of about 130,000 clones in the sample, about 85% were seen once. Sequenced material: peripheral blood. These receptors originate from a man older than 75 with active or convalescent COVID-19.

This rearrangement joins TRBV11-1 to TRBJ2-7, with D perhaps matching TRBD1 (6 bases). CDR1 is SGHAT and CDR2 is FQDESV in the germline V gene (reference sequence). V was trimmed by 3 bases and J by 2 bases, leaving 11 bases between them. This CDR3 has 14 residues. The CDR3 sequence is CASSLEAGAYEQYF. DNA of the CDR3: TGTGCCAGCAGCTTGGAGGCAGGGGCCTACGAGCAGTACTTC. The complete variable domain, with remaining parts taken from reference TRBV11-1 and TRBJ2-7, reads EAEVAQSPRYKITEKSQAVAFWCDPISGHATLYWYRQILGQGPELLVQFQDESVVDDSQLPKDRFSAERLKGVDSTLKIQPAELGDSAMYLCASSLEAGAYEQYFGPGTRLTVT.

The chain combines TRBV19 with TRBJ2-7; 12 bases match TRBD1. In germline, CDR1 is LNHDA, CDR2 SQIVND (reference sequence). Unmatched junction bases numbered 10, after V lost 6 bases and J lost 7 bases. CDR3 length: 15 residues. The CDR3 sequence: CASRSPGQGAGEQYF. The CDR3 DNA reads TGTGCCAGTAGATCACCGGGACAGGGGGCGGGTGAGCAGTACTTC.

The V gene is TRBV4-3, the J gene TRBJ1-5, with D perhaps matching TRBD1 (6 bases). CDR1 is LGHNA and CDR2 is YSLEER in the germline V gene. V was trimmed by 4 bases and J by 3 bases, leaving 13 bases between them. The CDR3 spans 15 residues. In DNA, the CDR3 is TGCGCCAGCAGCCCCCGGACAGAGTCCAATCAGCCCCAGCATTTT. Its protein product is CASSPRTESNQPQHF.

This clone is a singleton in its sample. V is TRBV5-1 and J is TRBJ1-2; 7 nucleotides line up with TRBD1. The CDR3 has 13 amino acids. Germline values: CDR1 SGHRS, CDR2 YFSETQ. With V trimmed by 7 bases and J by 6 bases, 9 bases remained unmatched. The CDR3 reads CASFRQGDNGYTF. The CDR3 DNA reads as TGCGCCAGCTTTAGACAGGGTGATAATGGCTACACCTTC.

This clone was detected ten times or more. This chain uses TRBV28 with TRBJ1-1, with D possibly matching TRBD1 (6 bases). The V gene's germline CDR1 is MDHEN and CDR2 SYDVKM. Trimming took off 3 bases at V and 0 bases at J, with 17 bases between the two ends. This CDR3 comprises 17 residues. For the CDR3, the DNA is TGTGCCAGCAGTTTCTCCAGGGGAAGGCGAATGAACACTGAAGCTTTCTTT. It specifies CASSFSRGRRMNTEAFF.

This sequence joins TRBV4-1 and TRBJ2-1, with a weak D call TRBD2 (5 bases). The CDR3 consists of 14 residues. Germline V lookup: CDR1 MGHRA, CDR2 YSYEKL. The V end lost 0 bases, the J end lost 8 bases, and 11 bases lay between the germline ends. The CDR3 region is CASSQDEGRDEQFF. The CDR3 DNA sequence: TGCGCCAGCAGCCAAGATGAGGGCCGAGATGAGCAGTTCTTC.

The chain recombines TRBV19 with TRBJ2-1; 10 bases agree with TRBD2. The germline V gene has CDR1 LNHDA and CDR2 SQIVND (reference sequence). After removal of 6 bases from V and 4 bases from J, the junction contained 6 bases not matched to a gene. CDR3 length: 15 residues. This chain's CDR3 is CASSPLAGEYNEQFF. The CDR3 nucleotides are TGTGCCAGTAGCCCCCTAGCGGGAGAATACAATGAGCAGTTCTTC.

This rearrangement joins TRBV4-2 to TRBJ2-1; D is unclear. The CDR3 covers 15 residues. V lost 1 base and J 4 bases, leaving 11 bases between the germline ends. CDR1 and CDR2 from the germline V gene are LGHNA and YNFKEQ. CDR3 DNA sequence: TGTGCCAGCAGCCAAGTTGAAGCACAGTACAATGAGCAGTTCTTC. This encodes CASSQVEAQYNEQFF.

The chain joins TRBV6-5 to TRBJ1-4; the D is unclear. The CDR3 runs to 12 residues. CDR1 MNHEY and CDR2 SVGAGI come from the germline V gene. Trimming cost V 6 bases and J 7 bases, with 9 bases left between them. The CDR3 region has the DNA TGTGCCAGCAGGGGCGTAGGTGAAAAACTGTTTTTT. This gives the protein CASRGVGEKLFF.

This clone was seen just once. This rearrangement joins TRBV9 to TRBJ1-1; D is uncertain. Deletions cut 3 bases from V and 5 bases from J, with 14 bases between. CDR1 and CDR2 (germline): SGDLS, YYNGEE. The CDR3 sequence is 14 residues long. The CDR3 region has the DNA TGTGCCAGCAGCGCCCAGGATCGGGGAACTGAAGCTTTCTTT. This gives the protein CASSAQDRGTEAFF.

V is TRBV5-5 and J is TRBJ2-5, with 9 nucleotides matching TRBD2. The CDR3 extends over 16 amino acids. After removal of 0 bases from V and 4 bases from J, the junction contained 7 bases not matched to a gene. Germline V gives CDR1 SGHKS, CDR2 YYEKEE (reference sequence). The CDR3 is CASSLAGTSYAETQYF. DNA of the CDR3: TGTGCCAGCAGCTTGGCCGGGACTAGCTATGCAGAGACCCAGTACTTC.

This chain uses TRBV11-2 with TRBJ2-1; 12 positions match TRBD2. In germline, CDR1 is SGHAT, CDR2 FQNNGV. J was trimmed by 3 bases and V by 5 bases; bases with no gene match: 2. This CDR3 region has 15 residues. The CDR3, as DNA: TGTGCCAGCAGCCCGGGACTAGCGGGCTACAATGAGCAGTTCTTC. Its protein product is CASSPGLAGYNEQFF.

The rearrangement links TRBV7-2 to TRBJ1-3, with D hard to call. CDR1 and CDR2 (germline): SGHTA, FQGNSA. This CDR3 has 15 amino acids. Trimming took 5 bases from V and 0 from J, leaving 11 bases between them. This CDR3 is CASSPSAGSGNTIYF. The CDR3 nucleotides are TGTGCCAGCAGCCCTTCGGCAGGCTCTGGAAACACCATATATTTT.

CDR3 sequence: CASSEVSLAGYEQYF. The CDR3 nucleotides are TGTGCCAGCAGTGAAGTGTCCCTAGCGGGGTACGAGCAGTACTTC. The chain couples TRBV2 to TRBJ2-7; TRBD2 matches 9 bases. From germline, CDR1 is SNHLY and CDR2 FYNNEI. J gave up 4 bases and V 1 base, and 5 bases lay outside the gene matches. The CDR3 extends over 15 amino acids. The entire variable domain, with the rest obtained from reference TRBV2 and TRBJ2-7, is as follows: EPEVTQTPSHQVTQMGQEVILRCVPISNHLYFYWYRQILGQKVEFLVSFYNNEISEKSEIFDDQFSVERPDGSNFTLKIRSTKLEDSAMYFCASSEVSLAGYEQYFGPGTRLTVT.

CDR3 residues: CASSLTSGGASYEQYF. DNA of the CDR3: TGTGCCAGCAGCCTCACTAGCGGGGGGGCCTCCTACGAGCAGTACTTC. The chain carries TRBV5-4 and TRBJ2-7, with 13 nucleotides matching TRBD2. V lost 4 bases and J lost 0; bases outside the gene matches: 4. The CDR3 spans 16 residues. Germline V gene sequence: CDR1 SGHNT, CDR2 YYREEE (reference sequence).

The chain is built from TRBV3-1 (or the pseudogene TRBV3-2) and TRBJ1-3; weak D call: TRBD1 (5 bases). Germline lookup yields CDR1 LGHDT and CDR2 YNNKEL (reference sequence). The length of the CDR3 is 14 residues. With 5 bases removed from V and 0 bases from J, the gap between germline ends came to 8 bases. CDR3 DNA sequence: TGTGCCAGCAGCTCCAGGGACTCTGGAAACACCATATATTTT. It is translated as CASSSRDSGNTIYF.

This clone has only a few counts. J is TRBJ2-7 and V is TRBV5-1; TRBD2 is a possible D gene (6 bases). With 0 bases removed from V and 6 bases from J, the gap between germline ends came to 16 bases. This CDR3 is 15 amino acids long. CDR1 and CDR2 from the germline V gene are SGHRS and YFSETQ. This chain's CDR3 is CASSLEGGVGGEQYF. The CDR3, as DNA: TGCGCCAGCAGCTTGGAGGGCGGGGTTGGCGGCGAGCAGTACTTC.

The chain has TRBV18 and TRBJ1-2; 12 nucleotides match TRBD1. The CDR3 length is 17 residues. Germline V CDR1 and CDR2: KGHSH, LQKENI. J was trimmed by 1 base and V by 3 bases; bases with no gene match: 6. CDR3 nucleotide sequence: TGTGCCAGCTCACCGGGGACAGGGGGCCCCTATAACTATGGCTACACCTTC. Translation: CASSPGTGGPYNYGYTF.

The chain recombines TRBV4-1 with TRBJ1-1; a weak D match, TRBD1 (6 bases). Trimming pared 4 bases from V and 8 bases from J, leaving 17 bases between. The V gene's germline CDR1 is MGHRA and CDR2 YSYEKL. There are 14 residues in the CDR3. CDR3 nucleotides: TGCGCCAGCAGCCCTGCAGGGGCGTTCAGAGAAGCTTTCTTT. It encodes CASSPAGAFREAFF.

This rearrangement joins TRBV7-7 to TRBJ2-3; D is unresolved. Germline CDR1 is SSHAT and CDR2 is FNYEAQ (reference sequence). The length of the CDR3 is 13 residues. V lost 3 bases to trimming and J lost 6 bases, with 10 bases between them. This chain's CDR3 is CASSLLISDTQYF. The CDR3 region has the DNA TGTGCCAGCAGCTTGTTAATATCTGATACGCAGTATTTT.

CDR3: CASSPGTGGFQETQYF. CDR3 bases: TGTGCCAGCAGCCCAGGGACAGGGGGGTTTCAAGAGACCCAGTACTTC. The chain employs TRBV7-8 and TRBJ2-5, with 11 bases that match TRBD1. Germline V gene sequence: CDR1 SGHVS, CDR2 FQNEAQ. Trimming at V came to 5 bases and at J to 2 bases, leaving 7 bases not matched to a gene. The CDR3 contains 16 residues. Supplemented by reference TRBV7-8 and TRBJ2-5, the full variable domain reads GAGVSQSPRYKVAKRGQDVALRCDPISGHVSLFWYQQALGQGPEFLTYFQNEAQLDKSGLPSDRFFAERPEGSVSTLKIQRTQQEDSAVYLCASSPGTGGFQETQYFGPGTRLLVL.

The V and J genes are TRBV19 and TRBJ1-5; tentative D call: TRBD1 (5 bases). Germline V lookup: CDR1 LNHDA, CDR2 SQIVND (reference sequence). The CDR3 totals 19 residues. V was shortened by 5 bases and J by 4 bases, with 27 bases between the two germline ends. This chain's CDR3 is CASSPRGDRGTAGNQPQHF. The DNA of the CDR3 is TGTGCCAGTAGTCCCCGGGGGGATAGAGGCACAGCAGGAAATCAGCCCCAGCATTTT.

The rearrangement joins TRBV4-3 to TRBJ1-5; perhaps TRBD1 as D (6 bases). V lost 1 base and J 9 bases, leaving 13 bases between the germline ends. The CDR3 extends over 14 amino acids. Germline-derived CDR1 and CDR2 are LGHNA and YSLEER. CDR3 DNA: TGCGCCAGCAGCCAAGTTGGCAGGGGACGGCCCCAGCATTTT. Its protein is CASSQVGRGRPQHF.

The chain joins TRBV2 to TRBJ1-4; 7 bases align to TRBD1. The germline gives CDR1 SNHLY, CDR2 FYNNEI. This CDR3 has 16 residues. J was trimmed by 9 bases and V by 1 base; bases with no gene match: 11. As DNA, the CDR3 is TGTGCCAGCAGTGAAGAAGGGGGCGGCCTCAATCAAAAACTGTTTTTT. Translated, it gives CASSEEGGGLNQKLFF.

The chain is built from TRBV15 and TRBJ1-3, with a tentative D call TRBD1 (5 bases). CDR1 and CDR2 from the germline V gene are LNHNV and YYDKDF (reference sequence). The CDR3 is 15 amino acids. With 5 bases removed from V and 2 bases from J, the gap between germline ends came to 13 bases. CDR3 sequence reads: CATSRRQSAGNTIYF. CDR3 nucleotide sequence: TGTGCCACCAGCCGCCGACAGAGCGCTGGAAACACCATATATTTT.

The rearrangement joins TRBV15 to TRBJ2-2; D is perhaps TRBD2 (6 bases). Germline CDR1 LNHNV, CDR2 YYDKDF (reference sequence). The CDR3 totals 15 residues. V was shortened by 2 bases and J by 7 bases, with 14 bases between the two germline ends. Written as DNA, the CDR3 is TGTGCCACCAGCAGATCTCGGAGGGAAGTCGGGGAGCTGTTTTTT. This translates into CATSRSRREVGELFF.